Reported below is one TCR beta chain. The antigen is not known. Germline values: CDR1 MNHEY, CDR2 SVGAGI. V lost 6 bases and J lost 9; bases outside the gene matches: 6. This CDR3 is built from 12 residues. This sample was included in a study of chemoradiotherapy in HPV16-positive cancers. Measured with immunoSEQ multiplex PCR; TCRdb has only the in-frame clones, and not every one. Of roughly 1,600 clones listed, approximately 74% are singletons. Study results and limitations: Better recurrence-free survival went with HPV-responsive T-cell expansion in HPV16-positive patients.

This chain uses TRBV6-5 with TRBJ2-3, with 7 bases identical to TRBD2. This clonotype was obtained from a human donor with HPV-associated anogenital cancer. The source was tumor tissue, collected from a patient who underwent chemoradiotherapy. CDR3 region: CASSYAGETQYF. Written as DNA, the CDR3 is TGTGCCAGCAGCTACGCGGGGGAGACGCAGTATTTT.